The 32 T cell receptor beta chains presented below share a single source sample, sequenced in a study of blood T cells in healthy people across ages. The use of a sample-barcoded 5' primer and a J-beta primer mix characterized a second PCR of roughly 6 to 11 cycles. TCRdb redid the calling of the 5' RACE reads with MiXCR, one entry per CDR3 protein. The table records about 580,000 distinct CDR3 sequences, more than 45% of them present only once. The material sequenced was blood. These receptors all stem from a man older than 75 in good health.

In DNA, the CDR3 is TGCGCCAGCAGCCAAGCTGCAGTTAACACTGAAGCTTTCTTT. Amino acid sequence: CASSQAAVNTEAFF. This rearrangement joins TRBV4-3 to TRBJ1-1, with no clear D. V dropped 1 base and J dropped 2 bases, with 8 bases sitting between them. CDR1 LGHNA and CDR2 YSLEER come from the germline V gene. The CDR3 extends over 14 amino acids.

This clonotype was picked up many times. This chain uses TRBV9 with TRBJ2-7, with unresolved D. V was trimmed by 4 bases and J by 7 bases, leaving 21 bases between them. Per the germline V gene, CDR1 is SGDLS and CDR2 is YYNGEE. The CDR3 is 15 residues long. CDR3 amino acids: CASSPNPDPRIEQYF. The CDR3 nucleotides read TGTGCCAGCAGCCCTAACCCGGACCCCCGTATAGAGCAGTACTTC.

The chain is built from TRBV20-1 and TRBJ2-6; D might be TRBD1 (5 bases). CDR3 length equals 14 residues. The V gene lost 4 bases and the J gene lost 0 bases, with 7 bases spanning the gap. Germline CDR1 DFQATT, CDR2 SNEGSKA (reference sequence). Here the CDR3 DNA reads TGCAGTGCTACCAGGGACTCTGGGGCCAACGTCCTGACTTTC. Translating it yields CSATRDSGANVLTF.

The chain couples TRBV5-6 to TRBJ1-4; D remains ambiguous. Trimming took 2 bases from V and 0 from J, leaving 8 bases between them. Germline CDR1 reads SGHDT; CDR2 reads YYEEEE. This CDR3 has 15 amino acids. CDR3 sequence: CASSLTGTTNEKLFF. The DNA for the CDR3 is TGTGCCAGCAGCTTAACGGGGACAACTAATGAAAAACTGTTTTTT.

V is TRBV6-5 and J is TRBJ2-1, with 8 bases identical to TRBD1. Per the germline V gene, CDR1 is MNHEY and CDR2 is SVGAGI. This CDR3 region has 15 residues. J was trimmed by 5 bases and V by 2 bases; bases with no gene match: 5. The CDR3 is CASSYAGGGHNEQFF. Here the CDR3 DNA reads TGTGCCAGCAGTTACGCAGGGGGCGGCCACAATGAGCAGTTCTTC.

This clonotype was observed once. The rearrangement links TRBV7-9 to TRBJ2-5; 7 nucleotides match TRBD1. V dropped 5 bases and J dropped 5; count of bases not matched to a gene: 11. Germline CDR1 and CDR2: SEHNR and FQNEAQ (reference sequence). The CDR3 has 15 amino acids. The CDR3 spells CASSGTGTVRETQYF. CDR3 DNA sequence: TGTGCCAGCAGCGGAACCGGGACAGTCCGGGAGACCCAGTACTTC.

The chain carries TRBV7-2 and TRBJ2-7; 8 bases line up with TRBD2. The germline gives CDR1 SGHTA, CDR2 FQGNSA. This CDR3 has 14 residues. Trimming cost V 5 bases and J 5 bases; bases outside gene matches: 8. CDR3 bases: TGTGCCAGCAGCGTAGGGACTAGTGTACACGAGCAGTACTTC. It encodes CASSVGTSVHEQYF. The full variable domain, its missing parts supplied by reference TRBV7-2 and TRBJ2-7, is GAGVSQSPSNKVTEKGKDVELRCDPISGHTALYWYRQSLGQGLEFLIYFQGNSAPDKSGLPSDRFSAERTGGSVSTLTIQRTQQEDSAVYLCASSVGTSVHEQYFGPGTRLTVT.

This clonotype appeared once. An end of the junction differs from the germline gene, which may be a read error. V gene TRBV7-2 combines with J gene TRBJ2-3; 8 bases agree with TRBD2. This CDR3 comprises 15 residues. Germline V gives CDR1 SGHTA, CDR2 FQGNSA. The CDR3 sequence: CASSLAPASGDTQYF. CDR3 bases: TGCGCCAGCAGCTTAGCCCCGGCTAGCGGGGATACGCAGTATTTT.

This clonotype occurred a few times. V and J are TRBV4-3 and TRBJ2-7; possibly TRBD1 for D (6 bases). Germline V gene data show CDR1 as LGHNA and CDR2 as YSLEER. V gave up 0 bases and J gave up 1 base, with 13 bases separating them. The CDR3 has 16 amino acids. CDR3 sequence: CASSQDAAGASYEQYF. CDR3 coding DNA: TGCGCCAGCAGCCAAGATGCGGCAGGGGCATCCTACGAGCAGTACTTC.

At least ten counts were recorded for this clonotype. This sequence joins TRBV6-5 and TRBJ1-2; D unclear. Trimming shortened V by 10 bases and J by 10 bases, and 16 bases separated the two germline ends. The CDR3 covers 11 residues. CDR1 is MNHEY, CDR2 SVGAGI, per germline. The CDR3 DNA reads as TGTGCCACCATTGGCCGGGAGGTCTACACCTTC. Encoded protein: CATIGREVYTF.

This clonotype was detected ten times or more. The chain employs TRBV6-6 and TRBJ1-6, with D perhaps TRBD1 (5 bases). Per germline, CDR1 MNHNY and CDR2 SVGAGI (reference sequence). V was cut by 5 bases and J by 10 bases, with 21 bases left in between. CDR3 length equals 16 residues. CDR3 nucleotides: TGTGCCAGCAGTATACCAGGGTCAGGGCGAGCATCACCCCTCCACTTT. Its protein product is CASSIPGSGRASPLHF.

DNA of the CDR3: TGTGCCAGCAGCCAACCATCTGACACCTACGAGCAGTACTTC. Protein product: CASSQPSDTYEQYF. This chain joins TRBV7-9 and TRBJ2-7, with D hard to call. V lost 5 bases, J lost 2 bases, and 13 bases lay in between. In germline, CDR1 is SEHNR, CDR2 FQNEAQ (reference sequence). The CDR3 totals 14 residues.

The chain links TRBV7-2 to TRBJ2-7, with a possible D match to TRBD1 (5 bases). This CDR3 spans 13 amino acids. Trimming stripped 0 bases from V and 4 bases from J, with 7 bases between. Germline V CDR1 and CDR2: SGHTA, FQGNSA. This CDR3 is CASSLARVYEQYF. CDR3 in DNA: TGTGCCAGCAGCTTAGCCAGGGTATACGAGCAGTACTTC.

The rearrangement links TRBV27 to TRBJ2-1, with TRBD2 matching 9 bases. Germline V gene sequence: CDR1 MNHEY, CDR2 SMNVEV (reference sequence). The CDR3 has 15 amino acids. V was clipped by 2 bases and J by 9 bases; unmatched bases: 8. CDR3 nucleotide sequence: TGTGCCAGCAGTTTAGTGGCTAGCGGGACGCTTGAGCAGTTCTTC. It specifies CASSLVASGTLEQFF.

This clonotype has more than one count but fewer than ten. V usage is TRBV7-2 and J usage is TRBJ2-3; D gene ambiguous. CDR1 SGHTA and CDR2 FQGNSA come from the germline V gene. V lost 2 bases and J 6 bases, leaving 9 bases between the germline ends. The CDR3 has 13 residues. CDR3 protein: CASSLPGRDTQYF. The CDR3, as DNA: TGTGCCAGCAGCTTACCTGGGCGGGATACGCAGTATTTT. The entire variable domain, with the rest obtained from reference TRBV7-2 and TRBJ2-3, is as follows: GAGVSQSPSNKVTEKGKDVELRCDPISGHTALYWYRQSLGQGLEFLIYFQGNSAPDKSGLPSDRFSAERTGGSVSTLTIQRTQQEDSAVYLCASSLPGRDTQYFGPGTRLTVL.

There are a few counts of this clonotype. The rearrangement joins TRBV27 to TRBJ2-1, with D possibly TRBD2 on 6 matching bases. V lost 6 bases and J lost 3, with 12 bases in between. There are 14 residues in the CDR3. Germline V gene data show CDR1 as MNHEY and CDR2 as SMNVEV (reference sequence). CDR3 sequence reads: CASRRDSFYNEQFF. CDR3 coding DNA: TGTGCCAGCAGAAGGGACTCCTTCTACAATGAGCAGTTCTTC.

This clonotype has just a few counts. The chain combines TRBV5-1 with TRBJ2-3, with 8 bases identical to TRBD1. Per germline, CDR1 SGHRS and CDR2 YFSETQ. V lost 0 bases to trimming and J lost 1 base; unmatched junction nucleotides: 4. The CDR3 length is 16 residues. The chain's CDR3 is CASSLAPGQGTDTQYF. CDR3 in DNA: TGCGCCAGCAGCTTGGCTCCGGGACAGGGCACAGATACGCAGTATTTT.

The chain carries TRBV10-3 and TRBJ2-3; the D is unclear. The CDR3 extends over 14 amino acids. Trimming removed 3 bases at V and 4 bases at J, with 11 bases between. Germline lookup yields CDR1 ENHRY and CDR2 SYGVKD. CDR3 DNA sequence: TGTGCCATCAGTGACGGCCGGGCCCCAGATACGCAGTATTTT. It codes for CAISDGRAPDTQYF.

J is TRBJ1-4 and V is TRBV2; unclear D gene. This CDR3 comprises 15 residues. Deletions cut 2 bases from V and 5 bases from J, with 12 bases between. Germline assignment: CDR1 SNHLY and CDR2 FYNNEI. The CDR3 here is CASSEYYELNEKLFF. CDR3 DNA sequence: TGTGCCAGCAGTGAATATTATGAGTTAAATGAAAAACTGTTTTTT.

This chain uses TRBV12-3 or TRBV12-4 with TRBJ2-5, with D unresolved. V gave up 5 bases and J gave up 2 bases, with 9 bases separating them. The CDR3 sequence is 13 residues long. CDR3: CASSAGRQETQYF. The CDR3 DNA sequence: TGTGCCAGCAGTGCCGGACGGCAAGAGACCCAGTACTTC.

In DNA form, the CDR3 reads TGTGCCAGCAGCTTAGGGACAGGGGATGTGGCCAACGTCCTGACTTTC. It translates to CASSLGTGDVANVLTF. The chain joins TRBV7-9 to TRBJ2-6; 9 positions agree with TRBD1. The CDR3 extends over 16 amino acids. V trimming: 1 base; J trimming: 6 bases; junction bases outside the gene matches: 4. Germline-derived CDR1 and CDR2 are SEHNR and FQNEAQ (reference sequence).

There are a few counts of this clonotype. The chain combines TRBV9 with TRBJ2-1; D could derive from TRBD1 or TRBD2 (5 bases each). V gave up 3 bases and J gave up 0 bases, with 13 bases separating them. Germline-derived CDR1 and CDR2 are SGDLS and YYNGEE. The CDR3 runs to 16 residues. The CDR3 loop reads CASSGGDASSYNEQFF. DNA for the CDR3: TGTGCCAGCAGCGGAGGGGACGCAAGCTCCTACAATGAGCAGTTCTTC.

This clonotype was counted between two and nine times. The rearrangement links TRBV2 to TRBJ1-6; the D gene is possibly TRBD1 (5 bases). Germline V CDR1 and CDR2: SNHLY, FYNNEI. The CDR3 has 13 residues. The ends were cut back, 5 bases at V and 10 bases at J, with 12 bases in the middle. The DNA for the CDR3 is TGTGCCAGCAGTCAGGGAGGGGAATCACCCCTCCACTTT. It translates to CASSQGGESPLHF. Filled out from reference TRBV2 and TRBJ1-6, the complete variable domain reads EPEVTQTPSHQVTQMGQEVILRCVPISNHLYFYWYRQILGQKVEFLVSFYNNEISEKSEIFDDQFSVERPDGSNFTLKIRSTKLEDSAMYFCASSQGGESPLHFGNGTRLTVT.

The chain recombines TRBV5-1 with TRBJ2-1, with D maybe TRBD2 (6 bases). This CDR3 has 16 residues. Per germline, CDR1 SGHRS and CDR2 YFSETQ. Trimming took off 6 bases at V and 1 base at J, with 17 bases between the two ends. CDR3 region: CASNPGSSRSYNEQFF. DNA of the CDR3: TGCGCCAGCAATCCCGGGAGCAGTAGGTCCTACAATGAGCAGTTCTTC.

The chain joins TRBV12-3 or TRBV12-4 to TRBJ1-1; D perhaps matches TRBD1 (5 bases). V was pared by 5 bases and J by 0 bases, with 19 bases between. This CDR3 has 17 amino acids. The CDR3 loop is CASSDPSGGGVNTEAFF. The DNA for the CDR3 is TGTGCCAGCAGTGACCCGAGTGGGGGAGGAGTGAACACTGAAGCTTTCTTT.

The CDR3 DNA reads TGTGCCAGCAGCCAAGATGAAGGGTCAGGGAGGGCAGATACGCAGTATTTT. It is translated as CASSQDEGSGRADTQYF. This chain links TRBV14 with TRBJ2-3; 7 bases are a match to TRBD2. V lost 0 bases and J lost 4; bases outside the gene matches: 10. This CDR3 has 17 residues. Germline V lookup: CDR1 SGHDN, CDR2 FVKESK.

This CDR3 is CSAYPGTGQETQYF. The DNA of the CDR3 is TGCAGTGCTTACCCCGGGACAGGACAAGAGACCCAGTACTTC. The chain couples TRBV20-1 to TRBJ2-5; 8 positions match TRBD1. The CDR3 consists of 14 residues. The trim removed 5 bases at V and 2 bases at J, leaving 7 bases unmatched. From germline, CDR1 is DFQATT and CDR2 SNEGSKA (reference sequence).

This clonotype appeared once. The chain couples TRBV7-2 to TRBJ2-5; D ambiguous. Per the germline V gene, CDR1 is SGHTA and CDR2 is FQGNSA. The CDR3 totals 19 residues. Trimming took off 0 bases at V and 11 bases at J, with 31 bases between the two ends. CDR3 sequence reads: CASSLAGGSTTRVSLKQYF. Here the CDR3 DNA reads TGTGCCAGCAGCTTAGCGGGCGGAAGCACAACCCGTGTCTCCCTAAAACAGTACTTC.

The chain has TRBV15 and TRBJ2-1; 7 bases line up with TRBD1. The J call could be wrong; TRBJ2-7 is a better fit for the DNA end. Germline CDR1 and CDR2: LNHNV and YYDKDF (reference sequence). This CDR3 spans 16 amino acids. The CDR3 nucleotides are TGTGCCACCAGCAGGCGAGGCTACAGGGGTGGGAATGAGCAGTACTTC. Translated: CATSRRGYRGGNEQYF.

This chain joins TRBV20-1 and TRBJ2-7; D perhaps matches TRBD1 (5 bases). This CDR3 contains 12 residues. Deletions cut 7 bases from V and 0 bases from J, with 10 bases between. CDR1 and CDR2 (germline): DFQATT, SNEGSKA (reference sequence). CDR3 sequence reads: CSVTDTSYEQYF. DNA for the CDR3: TGCAGTGTTACGGACACCTCCTACGAGCAGTACTTC.

This chain's CDR3 is CASSPAPGYYGYTF. As DNA, the CDR3 is TGCGCCAGCAGCCCCGCCCCAGGGTACTATGGCTACACCTTC. The rearrangement joins TRBV4-1 to TRBJ1-2; tentative D call: TRBD1 (5 bases). Deletions cut 4 bases from V and 3 bases from J, with 12 bases between. Germline CDR1 reads MGHRA; CDR2 reads YSYEKL. The CDR3 is 14 residues long.

The chain uses TRBV7-3 and TRBJ2-3; either TRBD1 or TRBD2 may fit D (5 bases each). CDR3 length: 14 residues. The V and J ends lost 2 bases and 6 bases respectively, with 12 bases between them. Looked up from germline, CDR1 is SGHTA and CDR2 is FQGTGA. CDR3 coding DNA: TGTGCCAGCAGCTTAGGTGTAGAGGGGGATACGCAGTATTTT. Its translation: CASSLGVEGDTQYF. Full variable domain (outside the CDR3, taken from reference TRBV7-3 and TRBJ2-3): GAGVSQTPSNKVTEKGKYVELRCDPISGHTALYWYRQSLGQGPEFLIYFQGTGAADDSGLPNDRFFAVRPEGSVSTLKIQRTERGDSAVYLCASSLGVEGDTQYFGPGTRLTVL.